The 9 T cell receptor beta chains below were found in one sample sequenced in a study of cytomegalovirus exposure and HLA in healthy donors. PCR primers comprised 60 Vbeta and 13 Jbeta primers. Assay: immunoSEQ multiplex PCR; the TCRdb copy retains only in-frame clones and omits some. The top ten clones hold over 0.3% of a sample with some 270,000 clones, 80% of them seen once. Source material: PBMCs. The receptors originated from a girl aged 2 to 10 in good health and CMV-seronegative.

This sequence joins TRBV5-6 and TRBJ2-5; 8 bases fit TRBD2. This CDR3 spans 15 amino acids. Germline CDR1 and CDR2: SGHDT and YYEEEE. The V and J ends lost 2 bases and 4 bases, in that order; junction bases with no gene match: 7. This CDR3 reads CASSLTTGGGETQYF. The CDR3 nucleotides read TGTGCCAGCAGCTTAACTACGGGAGGGGGAGAGACCCAGTACTTC.

This chain links TRBV19 with TRBJ2-2; D is perhaps TRBD1 (5 bases). Germline V gene lookup returns CDR1 LNHDA and CDR2 SQIVND (reference sequence). Trimming pared 3 bases from V and 8 bases from J, leaving 16 bases between. The CDR3 contains 15 residues. The CDR3 sequence is CASSINRSPPGELFF. Here the CDR3 DNA reads TGTGCCAGTAGTATTAACAGGTCACCGCCGGGGGAGCTGTTTTTT. Drawing the rest from reference TRBV19 and TRBJ2-2, the complete variable domain is DGGITQSPKYLFRKEGQNVTLSCEQNLNHDAMYWYRQDPGQGLRLIYYSQIVNDFQKGDIAEGYSVSREKKESFPLTVTSAQKNPTAFYLCASSINRSPPGELFFGEGSRLTVL.

This chain links TRBV5-1 with TRBJ1-2; 8 bases line up with TRBD1. The CDR3 has 15 amino acids. The V segment lost 3 bases and the J segment 0 bases; nucleotides outside the gene matches: 4. Germline V gene sequence: CDR1 SGHRS, CDR2 YFSETQ. The CDR3 bases are TGCGCCAGCAGCTCGGAGGGACAGGCTAACTATGGCTACACCTTC. It yields the protein CASSSEGQANYGYTF.

The chain carries TRBV5-3 and TRBJ2-7; maybe TRBD1 (7 bases). TRBV5-3 is treated as an ORF (open reading frame) with a function not yet certain. The CDR3 is 14 residues long. Trimming took 6 bases from V and 7 from J, leaving 20 bases between them. The CDR3 DNA is TGTGCCAGAAATGAGGACAGGTGGGGGGCAGAGCAGTACTTC. It codes for CARNEDRWGAEQYF.

The chain couples TRBV28 to TRBJ2-5; 9 bases fit TRBD1. CDR1 and CDR2 (germline): MDHEN, SYDVKM. Germline trimming cut 6 bases from V and 2 bases from J; bases unmatched to any gene: 16. The CDR3 has 18 amino acids. CDR3 bases: TGTGCCAGCAGCCCTCTGGTGGACAGGGGAAGGTCTCAAGAGACCCAGTACTTC. Its translation: CASSPLVDRGRSQETQYF.

The chain links TRBV16 to TRBJ2-4; 15 bases agree with TRBD2. Losses at the gene ends were 1 base for V and 2 bases for J; bases not matched to a gene: 9. The CDR3 runs 20 residues. Germline CDR1 is KGHSY and CDR2 is FQNENV. DNA of the CDR3: TGTGCCAGCAGCCAATTCCGGACTAGCGGGGGGGCGAGAACCAAAAACATTCAGTACTTC. Translating it yields CASSQFRTSGGARTKNIQYF.

The gene calls are TRBV7-6 and TRBJ1-1, with a tentative D call TRBD1 (5 bases). V shed 2 bases and J shed 7 bases, with 11 bases lying between them. Germline V lookup: CDR1 SGHVS, CDR2 FNYEAQ. CDR3 length equals 13 residues. As DNA, the CDR3 is TGTGCCAGCAGCTTAAGACAGAACGTTGAAGCTTTCTTT. It is translated as CASSLRQNVEAFF.

This clone occurred once. The chain joins TRBV9 to TRBJ2-3, with D hard to call. V dropped 1 base and J dropped 4 bases, with 13 bases sitting between them. Germline V gene sequence: CDR1 SGDLS, CDR2 YYNGEE. The CDR3 consists of 15 residues. This chain's CDR3 is CASSVTSVGADTQYF. CDR3 in DNA: TGTGCCAGCAGCGTAACAAGTGTGGGCGCAGATACGCAGTATTTT.

The chain combines TRBV7-8 with TRBJ2-1; maybe TRBD2 (5 bases). The CDR3 extends over 11 amino acids. Germline-derived CDR1 and CDR2 are SGHVS and FQNEAQ. Trimming pared 5 bases from V and 13 bases from J, leaving 12 bases between. CDR3 protein: CASSRLSLQFF. CDR3 DNA: TGTGCCAGCAGCCGACTATCCCTCCAGTTCTTC. Full variable domain (missing parts from reference TRBV7-8 and TRBJ2-1): GAGVSQSPRYKVAKRGQDVALRCDPISGHVSLFWYQQALGQGPEFLTYFQNEAQLDKSGLPSDRFFAERPEGSVSTLKIQRTQQEDSAVYLCASSRLSLQFFGPGTRLTVL.